These 25 T cell receptor beta chains originate from one sample sequenced in a study of T cells after yellow fever vaccination (dated by TCRdb to between 2017 and 2020). Taken with the paper, the label for treatment or condition translates to: live attenuated yellow fever vaccine strain. Library prep was done by 5' RACE. The sequencer listed for this sample is Illumina NovaSeq 6000. TCRdb handled the public reads itself, with Q25 trimming in fastp and clone calling in MiXCR, and kept productive beta chains. Merged by CDR3 protein, the rows form single entries marked with the most common genes and DNA. The sample yields 310,000 or so distinct CDR3 sequences; roughly 4% were counted once. Of the sample, 20% to 25% is held by the ten largest clones. Sequencing was performed on PBMCs, taken on the day of the yellow fever booster vaccination. Source of these receptors: a man aged 18 to 29 who received the YFV17D yellow fever vaccine.

In this sample, this clonotype turned up a few times. The chain has TRBV12-3 or TRBV12-4 and TRBJ1-4; tentative D call: TRBD1 (6 bases). The CDR3 loop spans 14 amino acids. Deletions cut 6 bases from V and 8 bases from J, with 16 bases between. CDR3 loop: CASRPGHITEKLFF. In DNA form, the CDR3 reads TGTGCCAGCAGACCGGGACACATAACCGAAAAACTGTTTTTT.

Many counts were recorded for this clonotype. The chain employs TRBV3-1 and TRBJ1-1, with D unclear. CDR3 length: 14 residues. Trimming shortened V by 1 base and J by 3 bases, and 9 bases separated the two germline ends. Germline CDR1 and CDR2: LGHDT and YNNKEL (reference sequence). CDR3 residues: CASSQAPPYTEAFF. DNA of the CDR3: TGTGCCAGCAGCCAAGCGCCCCCGTACACTGAAGCTTTCTTT.

This clonotype showed up just a few times. This chain uses TRBV12-3 or TRBV12-4 with TRBJ2-5, with 9 bases that match TRBD2. V was pared by 5 bases and J by 5 bases, with 24 bases of the junction left unmatched. The CDR3 totals 20 residues. The CDR3 nucleotides read TGTGCCAGCAGTCCGCGGCGGGGGGGCCTTTTCGTCGGGGATCGCGAGACCCAGTACTTC. As protein: CASSPRRGGLFVGDRETQYF.

This chain joins TRBV5-1 and TRBJ1-1, with TRBD1 as a possible D gene (5 bases). Germline V gene data show CDR1 as SGHRS and CDR2 as YFSETQ. This CDR3 is 15 amino acids long. Between the trimmed V and J ends, which lost 0 bases and 5 bases, there was a span of 14 bases. This CDR3 reads CASSLAGRGWTEAFF. CDR3 bases: TGCGCCAGCAGCTTGGCCGGGAGGGGCTGGACTGAAGCTTTCTTT.

The sample holds many counts of this clonotype. CDR3 coding DNA: TGCGCCAGCAGCCAAGCGGGGGGTTCGTCCTACGAGCAGTACTTC. The encoded protein is CASSQAGGSSYEQYF. The chain couples TRBV5-1 to TRBJ2-7, with 9 bases that match TRBD2. Germline V CDR1 and CDR2: SGHRS, YFSETQ. The V segment lost 4 bases and the J segment 1 base; nucleotides outside the gene matches: 6. CDR3 length: 15 residues.

This clonotype was counted at least ten times. The chain combines TRBV5-1 with TRBJ2-1; D possibly corresponds to TRBD2 (6 bases). The CDR3 covers 15 residues. Germline lookup yields CDR1 SGHRS and CDR2 YFSETQ. Trimming removed 0 bases at V and 3 bases at J, with 10 bases between. CDR3 nucleotide sequence: TGCGCCAGCAGCTTGGGGGACTTCTTCTACAATGAGCAGTTCTTC. It specifies CASSLGDFFYNEQFF.

This clonotype has a count of ten or more. The chain links TRBV6-5 to TRBJ1-4; the D gene is possibly TRBD1 (5 bases). The CDR3 spans 14 residues. V was clipped by 1 base and J by 8 bases, with 11 bases between them. Germline V gene sequence: CDR1 MNHEY, CDR2 SVGAGI. CDR3 amino acids: CASSYYRGREKLFF. The CDR3 nucleotides are TGTGCCAGCAGTTACTACCGGGGACGGGAAAAACTGTTTTTT.

V usage is TRBV5-4 and J usage is TRBJ2-7, with 8 bases matching TRBD1. This CDR3 spans 13 amino acids. Germline CDR1 and CDR2: SGHNT and YYREEE (reference sequence). V trimming: 4 bases; J trimming: 5 bases; junction bases outside the gene matches: 5. The CDR3 protein is CASSRTGSHEQYF. The CDR3 nucleotides read TGTGCCAGCAGCCGGACAGGGAGCCACGAGCAGTACTTC.

The rearrangement links TRBV6-2 or TRBV6-3 to TRBJ2-7, with unresolved D. From germline, CDR1 is MNHEY and CDR2 SVGEGT. Trimming stripped 0 bases from V and 5 bases from J, with 8 bases between. The CDR3 totals 13 residues. CDR3 residues: CASSYSTYHEQYF. As DNA, the CDR3 is TGTGCCAGCAGTTACTCGACTTACCACGAGCAGTACTTC.

This clonotype has only a few counts. This chain links TRBV5-1 with TRBJ2-5; 7 bases agree with TRBD1. The CDR3 has 15 amino acids. The V gene end was trimmed by 4 bases and the J gene end by 1 base; junction bases not matched to a gene: 7. Looked up from germline, CDR1 is SGHRS and CDR2 is YFSETQ. The CDR3 nucleotides read TGCGCCAGCAGCGCAACAGGGGCCGTCCAAGAGACCCAGTACTTC. As protein: CASSATGAVQETQYF. The full variable domain, completed using reference TRBV5-1 and TRBJ2-5, is KAGVTQTPRYLIKTRGQQVTLSCSPISGHRSVSWYQQTPGQGLQFLFEYFSETQRNKGNFPGRFSGRQFSNSRSEMNVSTLELGDSALYLCASSATGAVQETQYFGPGTRLLVL.

At least ten counts were recorded for this clonotype. V is TRBV7-2 and J is TRBJ1-2, with D possibly being TRBD1 (5 bases). The CDR3 consists of 14 residues. Germline-derived CDR1 and CDR2 are SGHTA and FQGNSA. The germline V and J ends were trimmed by 6 bases and 2 bases, with 13 bases remaining between them. CDR3 DNA sequence: TGTGCCAGCAGGGCTGACGGGGCGAACTATGGCTACACCTTC. Translation gives CASRADGANYGYTF.

The rearrangement joins TRBV6-5 to TRBJ1-5; D ambiguous. This CDR3 spans 16 amino acids. V gave up 2 bases and J gave up 6 bases, with 17 bases separating them. Germline CDR1 reads MNHEY; CDR2 reads SVGAGI. DNA for the CDR3: TGTGCCAGCAGTTACGGATATATGGGCTCTGGTCAGCCCCAGCATTTT. It yields the protein CASSYGYMGSGQPQHF.

Ten or more counts support this clonotype. The V call is TRBV20-1, the J call TRBJ1-2; D is ambiguous. Germline V gives CDR1 DFQATT, CDR2 SNEGSKA (reference sequence). V was shortened by 1 base and J by 8 bases, with 23 bases between the two germline ends. CDR3 length equals 16 residues. CDR3 in DNA: TGCAGTGCTAGAGCCACCCTTACGGCTTACGAACGAGGCTACACCTTC. Its translation: CSARATLTAYERGYTF.

The table lists this clonotype with a few counts. The rearrangement links TRBV20-1 to TRBJ1-5; tentative D call: TRBD1 (5 bases). The CDR3 has 12 residues. Germline loops: CDR1 DFQATT, CDR2 SNEGSKA (reference sequence). V shed 6 bases and J shed 6 bases, with 12 bases lying between them. The CDR3 spells CSATVQGQPQHF. DNA for the CDR3: TGCAGTGCCACCGTCCAGGGTCAGCCCCAGCATTTT.

The J gene is TRBJ1-2, the V gene TRBV20-1; a weak D match, TRBD1 (6 bases). Trimming cost V 4 bases and J 8 bases, with 11 bases left between them. CDR1 is DFQATT and CDR2 is SNEGSKA in the germline V gene (reference sequence). CDR3 length: 11 amino acids. DNA for the CDR3: TGCAGTGCTACCCAGGGGCAAGGCTACACCTTC. Amino acid sequence: CSATQGQGYTF.

The rearrangement joins TRBV29-1 to TRBJ2-3, with 7 bases fitting TRBD1. This CDR3 has 13 residues. J gave up 3 bases and V 7 bases, and 7 bases lay outside the gene matches. Germline CDR1 is SQVTM and CDR2 is ANQGSEA. This CDR3 is CSADRDMTDTQYF. The CDR3 DNA sequence: TGCAGCGCCGACAGGGATATGACAGATACGCAGTATTTT.

V usage is TRBV9 and J usage is TRBJ2-5; D is ambiguous. The germline gives CDR1 SGDLS, CDR2 YYNGEE. CDR3 length equals 17 residues. V was pared by 3 bases and J by 5 bases, with 23 bases between. Here the CDR3 DNA reads TGTGCCAGCAGCGCCGATCTTAGGACGGATCTTTACGAGACCCAGTACTTC. Its protein is CASSADLRTDLYETQYF.

V usage is TRBV23-1 and J usage is TRBJ2-3, with D uncertain. TRBV23-1 is an ORF, with its function uncertain. The CDR3 spans 17 residues. The V end was cut by 3 bases, the J end by 0 bases, with 16 bases between. The CDR3 coding sequence is TGCGCCAGCAGTCATCCTTTTGGCGGTACTAGCACAGATACGCAGTATTTT. It encodes CASSHPFGGTSTDTQYF.

There are many counts of this clonotype. The J gene is TRBJ2-2, the V gene TRBV20-1, with a possible D match to TRBD1 (5 bases). The germline V gene has CDR1 DFQATT and CDR2 SNEGSKA (reference sequence). The length of the CDR3 is 12 residues. V was pared by 5 bases and J by 5 bases, with 9 bases between. CDR3 in DNA: TGCAGTGCTCGGACACTGACCGGGGAGCTGTTTTTT. It encodes CSARTLTGELFF.

This clonotype was counted between two and nine times. The chain links TRBV29-1 to TRBJ2-6; D is perhaps TRBD2 (5 bases). This CDR3 contains 15 residues. The germline V and J ends were trimmed by 6 bases and 0 bases, with 12 bases remaining between them. CDR1 and CDR2 from the germline V gene are SQVTM and ANQGSEA. The CDR3 DNA reads TGCAGCGTCGGACCACGGGACTCTGGGGCCAACGTCCTGACTTTC. It yields the protein CSVGPRDSGANVLTF.

The gene calls are TRBV5-5 and TRBJ2-1; D gene uncertain. V lost 0 bases to trimming and J lost 6 bases, with 7 bases between them. From germline, CDR1 is SGHKS and CDR2 YYEKEE (reference sequence). This CDR3 region has 13 residues. CDR3 loop: CASSLGTINEQFF. The DNA of the CDR3 is TGTGCCAGCAGCTTGGGTACAATCAATGAGCAGTTCTTC.

This clonotype has just a few counts. The V gene is TRBV20-1, the J gene TRBJ2-1; TRBD1 is a possible D gene (5 bases). The germline gives CDR1 DFQATT, CDR2 SNEGSKA (reference sequence). V lost 0 bases to trimming and J lost 3 bases, with 12 bases between them. This CDR3 has 15 residues. The CDR3 region has the DNA TGCAGTGCTAGAGACTTAGACAGAATCTACAATGAGCAGTTCTTC. Its protein is CSARDLDRIYNEQFF.

The rearrangement joins TRBV20-1 to TRBJ2-7; 8 nucleotides line up with TRBD2. CDR1 is DFQATT, CDR2 SNEGSKA, per germline (reference sequence). J was trimmed by 2 bases and V by 0 bases; bases with no gene match: 6. This CDR3 comprises 15 residues. The CDR3 reads CSARDKAGGAYEQYF. DNA of the CDR3: TGCAGTGCTAGAGATAAGGCCGGGGGGGCCTACGAGCAGTACTTC.

This clonotype has a count of ten or more. This chain uses TRBV6-5 with TRBJ2-3, with 7 bases aligning to TRBD1. CDR1 is MNHEY and CDR2 is SVGAGI in the germline V gene. The CDR3 runs 16 residues. With V trimmed by 5 bases and J by 5 bases, 13 bases remained unmatched. This chain's CDR3 is CASSRTGADAGDTQYF. CDR3 nucleotide sequence: TGTGCCAGCAGTCGGACAGGAGCGGACGCGGGAGATACGCAGTATTTT.

This clonotype has at least ten counts. The chain recombines TRBV7-9 with TRBJ1-1; D gene ambiguous. The germline V gene encodes CDR1 SEHNR and CDR2 FQNEAQ (reference sequence). The ends were cut back, 10 bases at V and 6 bases at J, with 15 bases in the middle. The length of the CDR3 is 12 residues. CDR3 loop: CATSGIGAEAFF. The CDR3 DNA reads as TGTGCCACCTCGGGGATAGGAGCTGAAGCTTTCTTT.